These T cell receptor beta chains were read from a single sample in a study of blood T cell repertoires in COVID-19. Clones were sequenced by immunoSEQ multiplex PCR, and TCRdb holds only the in-frame ones, with some missing. The table records around 200,000 clones, about nine tenths of them present only once. The material sequenced was PBMCs or T cells enriched from blood (not recorded which). The receptors originated from a woman in her thirties or forties with acute COVID-19. Both conserved end residues are part of each CDR3. The order of the fields is CDR3 DNA, CDR3 protein, J gene, V gene, D gene, clone size. D genes are given only for firm matches. Not all rows give a size; the values are once, few, many and, for expanded clones, a class.

TGTGCCAGCACAGACCAGGGTACGGGAAACACCATATATTTT | CASTDQGTGNTIYF | TRBJ1-3 | TRBV3-1/TRBV3-2 | . | .
TGTGCCAGCAGCCGATATCGGACAGAGAACACCGGGGAGCTGTTTTTT | CASSRYRTENTGELFF | TRBJ2-2 | TRBV5-6 | . | .
TGTGCCAGCTCACCAAAGACTAGCGGGGGGTATTGGTCCTACAATGAGCAGTTCTTC | CASSPKTSGGYWSYNEQFF | TRBJ2-1 | TRBV18 | TRBD2 | .
TGTGCCAGTAGTATCGGGTCAGGGGCACCCCTCCACTTT | CASSIGSGAPLHF | TRBJ1-6 | TRBV19 | . | once
TGTGCCACCAGCAGATCAAACTCCGGGACAGACCGAATCCAAGAGACCCAGTACTTC | CATSRSNSGTDRIQETQYF | TRBJ2-5 | TRBV15 | TRBD1 | .
TGTGCCAGCAGTAGGAACGACAGGGCTAGCGAGCAGTACTTC | CASSRNDRASEQYF | TRBJ2-7 | TRBV6-5 | TRBD1 | once
TGTGCCAGCAGACAAGGGACAGGGGACAGCTACACCTTC | CASRQGTGDSYTF | TRBJ1-2 | TRBV7-9 | TRBD1 | .
TGTGCCAGCAGGGAACTACTGAACAGGGGACTAGGTTCTGGAAACACCATATATTTT | CASRELLNRGLGSGNTIYF | TRBJ1-3 | TRBV2 | TRBD1 | .
TGTGCCAGCAGCTTGCTGGGACAGGGAGGAAACACCATATATTTT | CASSLLGQGGNTIYF | TRBJ1-3 | TRBV5-6 | TRBD1 | .
TGTGCCAGCAGCGCTCGGGACAGGGGCAACTATGGCTACACCTTC | CASSARDRGNYGYTF | TRBJ1-2 | TRBV7-8 | TRBD1 | once
TGCGCCAGCAGCCCCGGACTGAATGGTGAGCAGTTCTTC | CASSPGLNGEQFF | TRBJ2-1 | TRBV5-1 | . | .
TGTGCCAGCTCCTCCGTCCTCCTATCCTACAATGAGCAGTTCTTC | CASSSVLLSYNEQFF | TRBJ2-1 | TRBV19 | . | .
TGTGCCAGCAGTCTCGACGGGGTTGGTCAGCCCCAGCATTTT | CASSLDGVGQPQHF | TRBJ1-5 | TRBV27 | . | .
TGTGCCAGCAGGGTGGGGGCCAGGGGGGCTTTCTTT | CASRVGARGAFF | TRBJ1-1 | TRBV2 | TRBD1 | .
TGTGCCAGCAGCCCGGGGGGGGGTTGGCTAGCCAAAAACATTCAGTACTTC | CASSPGGGWLAKNIQYF | TRBJ2-4 | TRBV14 | TRBD2 | .
TGTGCCAGCAGCCAGGGCACCGGGACAGTGAACTATGGCTACACCTTC | CASSQGTGTVNYGYTF | TRBJ1-2 | TRBV3-1/TRBV3-2 | TRBD1 | few
TGTGCCAGCAGGGACAGGGGGCGCAGGGGTGAAAAACTGTTTTTT | CASRDRGRRGEKLFF | TRBJ1-4 | TRBV6-5 | TRBD1 | .
TGTGCCAGCAGCCTTGGGAGGAACACTGAAGCTTTCTTT | CASSLGRNTEAFF | TRBJ1-1 | TRBV3-1/TRBV3-2 | . | .
TGTGCCAGTAGTTCCCTCGGGACAGGGAGGGACACTGAAGCTTTCTTT | CASSSLGTGRDTEAFF | TRBJ1-1 | TRBV19 | TRBD1 | .
TGTGCCAGCAGCTTAATAACAGGGTGGCCCGGGGAGCTGTTTTTT | CASSLITGWPGELFF | TRBJ2-2 | TRBV7-3 | . | .
TGTGCCAGCAGTGGATTAGCGGGGGGACTCTTCACAGATACGCAGTATTTT | CASSGLAGGLFTDTQYF | TRBJ2-3 | TRBV27 | TRBD2 | .
TGCGCCAGCATACCCCTCCATCGCCCTAGGGGTAATGAAAAACTGTTTTTT | CASIPLHRPRGNEKLFF | TRBJ1-4 | TRBV10-1 | . | .
TGTGCCAGCAGCGCAGGGACACTTAACTATGGCTACACCTTC | CASSAGTLNYGYTF | TRBJ1-2 | TRBV5-4 | . | .
TGTGCCAGCTCACTTTTTGGACAGCGAAACCTTTATAGCAATCAGCCCCAGCATTTT | CASSLFGQRNLYSNQPQHF | TRBJ1-5 | TRBV18 | . | .
TGTGCCATCAGCGCTATGAACACTGAAGCTTTCTTT | CAISAMNTEAFF | TRBJ1-1 | TRBV10-3 | . | .
TGTGCCAGCAGCTTACCTCGACCGGGACTAGACGCAGATACGCAGTATTTT | CASSLPRPGLDADTQYF | TRBJ2-3 | TRBV7-8 | TRBD2 | .
TGTGCCAGCAGCTTAGGACAGGGAGTGGAAGAGACCCAGTACTTC | CASSLGQGVEETQYF | TRBJ2-5 | TRBV7-2 | TRBD1 | .
TGTGCCAGCAGTGACCGCCAGGGTCGCGGCTATGGCTACACCTTC | CASSDRQGRGYGYTF | TRBJ1-2 | TRBV6-1 | . | .
TGCGCCAGCAGCTTGGGGCGGGGAGAGACCCAGTACTTC | CASSLGRGETQYF | TRBJ2-5 | TRBV5-1 | . | once
TGTGCCAGTAGTAACGGTCCGAGCTCCTACAATGAGCAGTTCTTC | CASSNGPSSYNEQFF | TRBJ2-1 | TRBV19 | . | .
TGTGCCAGCAGCTTAGATCGCGTCAGGGGGCAGGGCTACACCTTC | CASSLDRVRGQGYTF | TRBJ1-2 | TRBV7-9 | TRBD1 | .
TGTGCCAGCAGTGATCTAGGTCAGCCCCAGCATTTT | CASSDLGQPQHF | TRBJ1-5 | TRBV2 | . | .
TGTGCCAGCAGCCAAGATATGAGGGGACAAAATGAAAAACTGTTTTTT | CASSQDMRGQNEKLFF | TRBJ1-4 | TRBV3-1/TRBV3-2 | . | few
TGTGCCAGCAGCGTCGACAGTTTTGGGACCGGGGAGCTGTTTTTT | CASSVDSFGTGELFF | TRBJ2-2 | TRBV9 | . | once
TGTGCCAGCAGCTCAGGGACTGACTATGGCTACACCTTC | CASSSGTDYGYTF | TRBJ1-2 | TRBV7-9 | . | .
TGTGCCAGCAGTTTGGGAGGAGGCGGGGGCCAAATTACAGATACGCAGTATTTT | CASSLGGGGGQITDTQYF | TRBJ2-3 | TRBV27 | . | .